Following are 25 T cell receptor beta chains from one sample sequenced in a study of blood T cell repertoires in COVID-19. Sequencing used immunoSEQ multiplex PCR; TCRdb keeps in-frame clones, though not all of them. The sample records roughly 86,000 clones, 85% being singletons. Specimen: peripheral blood. The receptors stem from a man aged 50 or older with acute or convalescent COVID-19.

This chain links TRBV24-1 with TRBJ2-3, with TRBD2 identical over 11 bases. Trimming cost V 4 bases and J 10 bases; bases outside gene matches: 6. The CDR3 has 14 residues. Germline V lookup: CDR1 KGHDR, CDR2 SFDVKD. CDR3 protein: CATSDSGTSGSQYF. Written as DNA, the CDR3 is TGTGCCACCAGTGACTCCGGGACTAGCGGATCGCAGTATTTT.

V and J are TRBV6-2 or TRBV6-3 and TRBJ1-6; D is possibly TRBD1 (6 bases). Trimming cost V 4 bases and J 10 bases, with 14 bases left between them. This CDR3 is 14 amino acids long. CDR1 MNHEY and CDR2 SVGEGT come from the germline V gene. CDR3 sequence: CASSLQGPGSPLHF. The DNA for the CDR3 is TGTGCCAGCAGTTTACAGGGACCGGGCTCACCCCTCCACTTT.

The J gene is TRBJ1-4, the V gene TRBV5-6; 7 bases are a match to TRBD1. The CDR3 loop spans 16 amino acids. Germline V gives CDR1 SGHDT, CDR2 YYEEEE. Trimming removed 4 bases from V and 5 bases from J; junction bases left unmatched: 11. CDR3 amino acids: CASSLKTGQSNEKLFF. The CDR3 DNA reads as TGTGCCAGCAGCCTAAAAACGGGACAGTCGAATGAAAAACTGTTTTTT.

V is TRBV7-2 and J is TRBJ2-5, with 8 bases aligning to TRBD1. V trimming: 4 bases; J trimming: 5 bases; junction bases outside the gene matches: 12. Per the germline V gene, CDR1 is SGHTA and CDR2 is FQGNSA. The CDR3 is 16 residues long. The CDR3 DNA is TGTGCCAGCAGCTCTGAGGGGCAGGGGGCGTGGGAGACCCAGTACTTC. This translates into CASSSEGQGAWETQYF.

The CDR3 nucleotides read TGCGCCAGCAGCTTTGGGCATCAAGAGACCCAGTACTTC. It is translated as CASSFGHQETQYF. This chain joins TRBV5-1 and TRBJ2-5, with D unclear. The CDR3 totals 13 residues. V was cut by 2 bases and J by 2 bases, with 7 bases left in between. Germline V gene data show CDR1 as SGHRS and CDR2 as YFSETQ.

The chain carries TRBV4-2 and TRBJ2-1; no definite D call. Germline V gene data show CDR1 as LGHNA and CDR2 as YNFKEQ. This CDR3 has 18 residues. Deletions cut 0 bases from V and 0 bases from J, with 15 bases between. The CDR3, as DNA: TGTGCCAGCAGCCAAGAGGTGGCAGGTCCACTCTCCTACAATGAGCAGTTCTTC. This translates into CASSQEVAGPLSYNEQFF.

The chain couples TRBV9 to TRBJ2-1; D possibly corresponds to TRBD1 (6 bases). V shed 0 bases and J shed 4 bases, with 17 bases lying between them. The CDR3 has 17 amino acids. Germline values: CDR1 SGDLS, CDR2 YYNGEE. CDR3 sequence reads: CASSVVPGRGLYNEQFF. In nucleotides, the CDR3 is TGTGCCAGCAGCGTAGTCCCCGGCAGGGGCCTGTACAATGAGCAGTTCTTC.

The rearrangement links TRBV7-9 to TRBJ2-7, with 8 bases fitting TRBD1. Germline CDR1 is SEHNR and CDR2 is FQNEAQ (reference sequence). The ends lost 5 bases at V and 3 bases at J; junction bases unmatched: 6. The CDR3 is made up of 14 amino acids. This CDR3 is CASSIQGVNYEQYF. As DNA, the CDR3 is TGTGCCAGCAGCATACAGGGGGTCAACTACGAGCAGTACTTC. Supplemented by reference TRBV7-9 and TRBJ2-7, the full variable domain reads DTGVSQNPRHKITKRGQNVTFRCDPISEHNRLYWYRQTLGQGPEFLTYFQNEAQLEKSRLLSDRFSAERPKGSFSTLEIQRTEQGDSAMYLCASSIQGVNYEQYFGPGTRLTVT.

This clone was seen just once. The V gene is TRBV3-1 (or the pseudogene TRBV3-2), the J gene TRBJ1-5; 10 bases line up with TRBD1. Germline CDR1 LGHDT, CDR2 YNNKEL (reference sequence). Trimming at V came to 3 bases and at J to 2 bases, leaving 1 base not matched to a gene. The CDR3 loop spans 15 amino acids. In DNA, the CDR3 is TGTGCCAGCAGCCAGGGGACAGGGGGCAATCAGCCCCAGCATTTT. Its protein is CASSQGTGGNQPQHF.

The V call is TRBV27, the J call TRBJ1-1; perhaps TRBD1 as D (5 bases). CDR1 is MNHEY, CDR2 SMNVEV, per germline (reference sequence). The CDR3 totals 13 residues. Trimming pared 6 bases from V and 5 bases from J, leaving 13 bases between. The CDR3 spells CASRTQGGTEAFF. The DNA of the CDR3 is TGTGCCAGCAGAACCCAGGGAGGGACTGAAGCTTTCTTT.

The V gene is TRBV19, the J gene TRBJ2-5; 8 bases agree with TRBD1. Germline V gene sequence: CDR1 LNHDA, CDR2 SQIVND (reference sequence). With 6 bases clipped from V and 5 bases from J, the junction kept 8 bases outside the gene matches. The CDR3 consists of 14 residues. CDR3 region: CASRGQGASETQYF. The CDR3 bases are TGTGCCAGTAGGGGGCAGGGGGCCTCTGAGACCCAGTACTTC.

V and J are TRBV7-2 and TRBJ2-1; 8 bases fit TRBD2. The CDR3 is made up of 16 amino acids. Germline V CDR1 and CDR2: SGHTA, FQGNSA. V lost 5 bases to trimming and J lost 8 bases; unmatched junction nucleotides: 14. The CDR3: CASSPAGTSSIYEQFF. CDR3 nucleotides: TGTGCCAGCAGCCCGGCGGGGACTAGTAGTATTTATGAGCAGTTCTTC.

The V and J genes are TRBV19 and TRBJ2-3, with 10 bases fitting TRBD2. Germline CDR1 reads LNHDA; CDR2 reads SQIVND (reference sequence). The V and J ends lost 5 bases and 0 bases, in that order; junction bases with no gene match: 2. This CDR3 is 15 amino acids long. CDR3: CASSPTSGSTDTQYF. The CDR3 DNA sequence: TGTGCCAGTAGTCCGACTAGCGGGAGCACAGATACGCAGTATTTT.

The genes are TRBV27 and TRBJ2-5; a weak D match, TRBD2 (5 bases). The CDR3 contains 14 residues. Trimming pared 6 bases from V and 3 bases from J, leaving 14 bases between. The V gene's germline CDR1 is MNHEY and CDR2 SMNVEV (reference sequence). The CDR3 is CASSFRGSKETQYF. CDR3 in DNA: TGTGCCAGCAGCTTTCGGGGATCTAAAGAGACCCAGTACTTC.

In this sample, this clone turned up a few times. This chain links TRBV2 with TRBJ1-5; 7 positions match TRBD1. The CDR3 is made up of 13 amino acids. J was trimmed by 1 base and V by 7 bases; bases with no gene match: 1. Germline CDR1 reads SNHLY; CDR2 reads FYNNEI. CDR3 residues: CASKTGSNQPQHF. Written as DNA, the CDR3 is TGTGCCAGCAAGACAGGGAGCAATCAGCCCCAGCATTTT.

The rearrangement joins TRBV11-2 to TRBJ2-7; perhaps TRBD2 as D (6 bases). V was shortened by 2 bases and J by 3 bases, with 11 bases between the two germline ends. This CDR3 region has 14 residues. Germline V gene lookup returns CDR1 SGHAT and CDR2 FQNNGV. Here the CDR3 DNA reads TGTGCCAGCAGCTTAATCGGGGGTAGCTACGAGCAGTACTTC. Translated: CASSLIGGSYEQYF.

The genes are TRBV9 and TRBJ1-2; 7 bases line up with TRBD1. Germline CDR1 and CDR2: SGDLS and YYNGEE. The J segment lost 8 bases and the V segment lost 0 bases, leaving 4 bases of the junction unmatched. CDR3 length: 13 residues. Here the CDR3 reads CASSVGQGGGYTF. In DNA, the CDR3 is TGTGCCAGCAGCGTAGGACAGGGTGGAGGCTACACCTTC.

The rearrangement uses TRBV6-5 and TRBJ1-2; tentative D call: TRBD1 (6 bases). The CDR3 runs 15 residues. Germline lookup yields CDR1 MNHEY and CDR2 SVGAGI. Trimming removed 2 bases at V and 3 bases at J, with 13 bases between. Here the CDR3 DNA reads TGTGCCAGCAGTTACGGCAGGGGAGTTGACTATGGCTACACCTTC. Residues: CASSYGRGVDYGYTF.

V gene TRBV6-2 or TRBV6-3 combines with J gene TRBJ1-5; the match to TRBD1 covers 8 bases. The length of the CDR3 is 18 residues. V trimming: 3 bases; J trimming: 1 base; junction bases outside the gene matches: 11. Germline CDR1 MNHEY, CDR2 SVGEGT. The CDR3, as DNA: TGTGCCAGCAGTTATCGGGACAGGAGTTCTACGAGCAATCAGCCCCAGCATTTT. It specifies CASSYRDRSSTSNQPQHF.

V is TRBV14 and J is TRBJ2-1; maybe TRBD1 (7 bases). Germline CDR1 and CDR2: SGHDN and FVKESK. With 6 bases removed from V and 7 bases from J, the gap between germline ends came to 22 bases. The CDR3 covers 16 residues. The CDR3 DNA reads TGTGCCAGCAGTCTGAGGACAGGACTACCGGGAAATGAGCAGTTCTTC. This sequence encodes CASSLRTGLPGNEQFF.

This clone was picked up a small number of times. The chain links TRBV11-2 to TRBJ2-7; 7 bases are a match to TRBD2. This CDR3 comprises 15 residues. With V trimmed by 3 bases and J by 3 bases, 8 bases remained unmatched. In germline, CDR1 is SGHAT, CDR2 FQNNGV. The CDR3 nucleotides are TGTGCCAGCAGCTTCTGGGAAGCGGGAATCTACGAGCAGTACTTC. Translated, it gives CASSFWEAGIYEQYF.

This rearrangement joins TRBV7-8 to TRBJ2-7, with TRBD2 matching over 7 bases. Germline CDR1 is SGHVS and CDR2 is FQNEAQ. V shed 1 base and J 3 bases; nucleotides not matched to a gene: 9. This CDR3 comprises 16 residues. Here the CDR3 reads CASSLGVAGAHYEQYF. The CDR3 DNA reads as TGTGCCAGCAGCTTAGGGGTGGCGGGAGCTCACTACGAGCAGTACTTC. The full variable domain, its missing parts supplied by reference TRBV7-8 and TRBJ2-7, is GAGVSQSPRYKVAKRGQDVALRCDPISGHVSLFWYQQALGQGPEFLTYFQNEAQLDKSGLPSDRFFAERPEGSVSTLKIQRTQQEDSAVYLCASSLGVAGAHYEQYFGPGTRLTVT.

This chain uses TRBV5-6 with TRBJ1-1; D not resolved. Germline V lookup: CDR1 SGHDT, CDR2 YYEEEE. Trimming pared 4 bases from V and 1 base from J, leaving 17 bases between. The CDR3 has 16 residues. CDR3 residues: CASSPKGWQANTEAFF. The CDR3 region has the DNA TGTGCCAGCAGCCCAAAAGGCTGGCAGGCGAACACTGAAGCTTTCTTT.

The chain links TRBV2 to TRBJ1-2; 9 bases map to TRBD1. After removal of 6 bases from V and 4 bases from J, the junction contained 3 bases not matched to a gene. The CDR3 runs 13 residues. From germline, CDR1 is SNHLY and CDR2 FYNNEI. CDR3: CASRRQGGYGYTF. The CDR3, as DNA: TGTGCCAGCAGGCGACAGGGGGGCTATGGCTACACCTTC.

The chain joins TRBV5-6 to TRBJ1-2; D gene ambiguous. Trimming pared 1 base from V and 8 bases from J, leaving 18 bases between. Germline CDR1 SGHDT, CDR2 YYEEEE. The CDR3 has 15 residues. The CDR3 bases are TGTGCCAGCAGCTTGTTGTCGATGGGAGGGTTCGGCTACACCTTC. The encoded protein is CASSLLSMGGFGYTF.